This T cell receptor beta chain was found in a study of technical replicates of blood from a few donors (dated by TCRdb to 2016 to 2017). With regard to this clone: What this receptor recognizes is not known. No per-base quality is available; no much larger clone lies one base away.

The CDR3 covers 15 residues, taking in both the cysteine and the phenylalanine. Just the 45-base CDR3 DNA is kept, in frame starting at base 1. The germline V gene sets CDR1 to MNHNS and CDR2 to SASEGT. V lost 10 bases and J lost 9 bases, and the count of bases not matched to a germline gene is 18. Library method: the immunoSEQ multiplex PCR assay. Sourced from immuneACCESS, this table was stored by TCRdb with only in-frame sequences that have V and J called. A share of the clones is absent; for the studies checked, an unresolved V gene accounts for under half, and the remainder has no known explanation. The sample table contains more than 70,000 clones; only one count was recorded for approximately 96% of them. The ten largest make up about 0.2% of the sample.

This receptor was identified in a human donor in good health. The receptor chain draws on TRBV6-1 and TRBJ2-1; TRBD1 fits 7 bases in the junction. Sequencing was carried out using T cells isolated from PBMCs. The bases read TGTGCCACCTCCCTGCTGGTACAGGGGATTAGTGAGCAGTTCTTC. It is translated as CATSLLVQGISEQFF.